Shown below are 4 T cell receptor beta chains from a single sample sequenced in a study of CD8 T cells in Susac syndrome. Random hexamers were used to reverse transcribe the RNA input (about 0.5 to 1 ug). From the immunoSEQ multiplex PCR reads, TCRdb called clonotypes with MiXCR, one entry per CDR3 protein. The table records under 150,000 distinct CDR3 sequences, around nine tenths of them present only once. The sequencing input was CD8+ T cells from PBMCs. Receptors originate from a human donor with multiple sclerosis.

This clonotype was detected once. The V gene is TRBV4-1, the J gene TRBJ2-5, with D hard to call. Germline CDR1 is MGHRA and CDR2 is YSYEKL. Trimming shortened V by 0 bases and J by 0 bases, and 14 bases separated the two germline ends. The CDR3 is 17 residues long. The CDR3 protein is CASSQDSPEPYQETQYF. The CDR3 DNA reads TGCGCCAGCAGCCAAGATTCCCCGGAGCCGTACCAAGAGACCCAGTACTTC.

In DNA, the CDR3 is TGTGCCAGCAGTCCAGGGGAAGATGGCTACACCTTC. Its protein is CASSPGEDGYTF. The chain has TRBV6-5 and TRBJ1-2; tentative D call: TRBD1 (6 bases). Germline V gene lookup returns CDR1 MNHEY and CDR2 SVGAGI. This CDR3 region has 12 residues. V lost 5 bases and J 6 bases, leaving 10 bases between the germline ends.

V is TRBV9 and J is TRBJ1-1; D unclear. Germline V gene sequence: CDR1 SGDLS, CDR2 YYNGEE. V was cut by 4 bases and J by 0 bases, with 7 bases left in between. The CDR3 spans 13 residues. The CDR3 nucleotides are TGTGCCAGCAGCACTATCATGAACACTGAAGCTTTCTTT. It encodes CASSTIMNTEAFF.

The gene calls are TRBV25-1 and TRBJ2-1; TRBD2 matches 10 bases. V was pared by 3 bases and J by 12 bases, with 11 bases of the junction left unmatched. The CDR3 spans 15 residues. From germline, CDR1 is MGHDK and CDR2 SYGVNS. The CDR3 loop is CASSDFGLKRGGQFF. In DNA, the CDR3 is TGTGCCAGCAGTGATTTCGGCCTCAAGCGGGGGGGGCAGTTCTTC.